The clone carrying this T cell receptor (beta chain) was counted at least ten times. The target antigen is unknown. The data derive from a study of T cells in Graves' hyperthyroidism and ophthalmopathy. Findings and limits, study-wide: Before onset, ophthalmopathy was predicted by the model a median roughly six months earlier.

Authors of the study amplified TCR beta CDR3 regions from RNA transcripts. HTBI primers were employed in a first-round RT-PCR of the TCR CDR3. TCRdb fed the multiplex PCR reads into MiXCR, producing one record per CDR3 protein. Among under 350,000 distinct CDR3 sequences listed, about an eighth were seen once. The V gene's germline CDR1 is KGHSH and CDR2 LQKENI. Between the trimmed V and J ends, which lost 3 bases and 2 bases, there was a span of 10 bases. This CDR3 has 14 residues. The clonotype originates from a woman aged 30 to 39 with Graves' hyperthyroidism that later progressed to Graves' ophthalmopathy. The sample consisted of blood. V usage is TRBV18 and J usage is TRBJ1-1; D uncertain. The chain's CDR3 is CASSPNMENTEAFF. In nucleotides, the CDR3 is TGTGCCAGCTCACCCAACATGGAAAACACTGAAGCTTTCTTT. The full variable domain, completed using reference TRBV18 and TRBJ1-1, is NAGVMQNPRHLVRRRGQEARLRCSPMKGHSHVYWYRQLPEEGLKFMVYLQKENIIDESGMPKERFSAEFPKEGPSILRIQQVVRGDSAAYFCASSPNMENTEAFFGQGTRLTVV.